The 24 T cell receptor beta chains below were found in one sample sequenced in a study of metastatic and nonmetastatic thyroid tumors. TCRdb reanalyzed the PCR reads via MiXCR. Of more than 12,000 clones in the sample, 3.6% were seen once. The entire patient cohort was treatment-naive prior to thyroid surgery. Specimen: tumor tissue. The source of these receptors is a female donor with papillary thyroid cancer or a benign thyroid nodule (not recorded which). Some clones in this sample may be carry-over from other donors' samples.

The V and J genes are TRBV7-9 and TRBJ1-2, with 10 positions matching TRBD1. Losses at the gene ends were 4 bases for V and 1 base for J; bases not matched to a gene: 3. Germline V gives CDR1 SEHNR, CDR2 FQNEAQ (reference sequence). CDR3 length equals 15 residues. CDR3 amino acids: CASSSRTGGNYGYTF. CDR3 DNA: TGTGCCAGCAGCTCAAGGACAGGGGGTAACTATGGCTACACCTTC.

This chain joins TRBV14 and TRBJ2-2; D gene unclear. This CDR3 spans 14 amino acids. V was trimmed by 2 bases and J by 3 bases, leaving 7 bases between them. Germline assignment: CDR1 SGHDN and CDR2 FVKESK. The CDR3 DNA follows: TGTGCCAGCAGCCAATTAAGGTACACCGGGGAGCTGTTTTTT. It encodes CASSQLRYTGELFF. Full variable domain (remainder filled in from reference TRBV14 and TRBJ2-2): EAGVTQFPSHSVIEKGQTVTLRCDPISGHDNLYWYRRVMGKEIKFLLHFVKESKQDESGMPNNRFLAERTGGTYSTLKVQPAELEDSGVYFCASSQLRYTGELFFGEGSRLTVL.

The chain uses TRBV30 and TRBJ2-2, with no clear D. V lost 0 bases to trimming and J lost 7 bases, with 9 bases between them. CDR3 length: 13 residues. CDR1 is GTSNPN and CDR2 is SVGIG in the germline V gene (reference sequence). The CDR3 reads CAWSVRPVGELFF. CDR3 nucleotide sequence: TGTGCCTGGAGTGTAAGGCCGGTCGGGGAGCTGTTTTTT.

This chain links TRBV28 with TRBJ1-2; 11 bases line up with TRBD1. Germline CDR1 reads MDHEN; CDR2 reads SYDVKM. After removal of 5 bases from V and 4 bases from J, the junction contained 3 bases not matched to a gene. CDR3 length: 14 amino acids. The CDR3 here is CASSRDRGFYGYTF. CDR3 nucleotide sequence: TGTGCCAGCAGTCGGGACAGGGGGTTCTATGGCTACACCTTC.

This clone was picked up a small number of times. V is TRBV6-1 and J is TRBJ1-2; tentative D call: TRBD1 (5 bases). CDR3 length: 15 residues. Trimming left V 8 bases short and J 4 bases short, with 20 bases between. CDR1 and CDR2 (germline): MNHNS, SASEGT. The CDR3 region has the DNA TGTGCCAGCGGTCGTCTTATGGGGCGCGCCTATGGCTACACCTTC. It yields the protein CASGRLMGRAYGYTF.

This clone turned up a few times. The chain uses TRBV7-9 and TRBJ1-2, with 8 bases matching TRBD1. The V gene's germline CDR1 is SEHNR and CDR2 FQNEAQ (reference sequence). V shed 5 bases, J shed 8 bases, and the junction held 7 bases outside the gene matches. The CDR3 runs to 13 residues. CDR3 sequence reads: CASSRQGAGGYTF. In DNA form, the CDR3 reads TGTGCCAGCAGCCGGCAGGGGGCAGGAGGCTACACCTTC.

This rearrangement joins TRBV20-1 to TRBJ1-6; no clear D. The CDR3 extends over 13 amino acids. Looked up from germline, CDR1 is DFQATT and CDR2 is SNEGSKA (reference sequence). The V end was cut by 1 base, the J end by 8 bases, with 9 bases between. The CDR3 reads CSARGVRDSPLHF. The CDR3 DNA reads TGCAGTGCTAGAGGGGTGAGAGATTCACCCCTCCACTTT.

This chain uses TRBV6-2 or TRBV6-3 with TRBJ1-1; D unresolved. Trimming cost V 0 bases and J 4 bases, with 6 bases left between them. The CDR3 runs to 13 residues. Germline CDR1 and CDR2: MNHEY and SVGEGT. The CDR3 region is CASSYSRVTEAFF. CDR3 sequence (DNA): TGTGCCAGCAGTTACTCGAGGGTCACTGAAGCTTTCTTT.

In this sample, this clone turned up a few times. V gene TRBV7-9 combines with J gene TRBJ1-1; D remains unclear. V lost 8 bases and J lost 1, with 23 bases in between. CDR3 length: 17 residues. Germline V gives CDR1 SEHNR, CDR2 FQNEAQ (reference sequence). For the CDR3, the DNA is TGTGCCAGCGGCTCTCAACCCGGGGTATCTCAGAACACTGAAGCTTTCTTT. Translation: CASGSQPGVSQNTEAFF.

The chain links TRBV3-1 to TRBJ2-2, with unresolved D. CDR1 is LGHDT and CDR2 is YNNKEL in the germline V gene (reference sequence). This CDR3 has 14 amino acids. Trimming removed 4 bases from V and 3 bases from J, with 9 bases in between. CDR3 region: CASSPLGDTGELFF. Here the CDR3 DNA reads TGTGCCAGCAGCCCCCTGGGTGACACCGGGGAGCTGTTTTTT.

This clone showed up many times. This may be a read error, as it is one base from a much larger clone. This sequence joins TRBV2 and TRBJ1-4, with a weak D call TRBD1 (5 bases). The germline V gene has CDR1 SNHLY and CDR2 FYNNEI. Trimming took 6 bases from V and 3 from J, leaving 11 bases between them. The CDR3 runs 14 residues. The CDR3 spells CASRQVSANEKLFF. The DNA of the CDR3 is TGTGCCAGCAGACAGGTTTCAGCTAATGAAAAACTGTTTTTT.

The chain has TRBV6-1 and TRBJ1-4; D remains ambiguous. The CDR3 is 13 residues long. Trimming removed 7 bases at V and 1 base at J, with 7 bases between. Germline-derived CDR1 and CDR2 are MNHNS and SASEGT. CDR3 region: CASTSVTNEKLFF. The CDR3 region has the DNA TGTGCCAGCACGTCGGTAACTAATGAAAAACTGTTTTTT.

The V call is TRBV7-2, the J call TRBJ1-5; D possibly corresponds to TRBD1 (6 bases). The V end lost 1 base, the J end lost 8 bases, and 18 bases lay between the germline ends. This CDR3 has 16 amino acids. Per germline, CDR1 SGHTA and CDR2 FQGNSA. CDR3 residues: CASSLVPDRFREPQHF. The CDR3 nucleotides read TGTGCCAGCAGCTTAGTCCCCGACAGGTTCAGGGAGCCCCAGCATTTT.

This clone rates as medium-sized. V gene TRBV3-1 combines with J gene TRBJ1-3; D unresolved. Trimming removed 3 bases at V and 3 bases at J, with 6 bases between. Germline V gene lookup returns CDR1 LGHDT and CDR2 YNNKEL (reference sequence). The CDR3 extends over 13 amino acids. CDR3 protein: CASSQPGGNTIYF. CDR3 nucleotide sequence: TGTGCCAGCAGCCAGCCCGGTGGAAACACCATATATTTT.

This CDR3 is CSAYGLAGTLSYEQYF. CDR3 nucleotides: TGCAGTGCCTACGGGCTAGCGGGGACGCTATCCTACGAGCAGTACTTC. This chain joins TRBV20-1 and TRBJ2-7; TRBD2 matches at 9 bases. CDR1 and CDR2 from the germline V gene are DFQATT and SNEGSKA (reference sequence). V shed 6 bases, J shed 1 base, and the junction held 13 bases outside the gene matches. CDR3 length: 16 residues.

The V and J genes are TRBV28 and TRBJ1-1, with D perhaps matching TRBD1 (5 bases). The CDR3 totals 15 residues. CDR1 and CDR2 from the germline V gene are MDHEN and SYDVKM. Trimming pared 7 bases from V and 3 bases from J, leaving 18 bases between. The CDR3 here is CASIGHGNLDTEAFF. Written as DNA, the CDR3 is TGTGCCAGCATAGGACACGGTAATCTAGACACTGAAGCTTTCTTT.

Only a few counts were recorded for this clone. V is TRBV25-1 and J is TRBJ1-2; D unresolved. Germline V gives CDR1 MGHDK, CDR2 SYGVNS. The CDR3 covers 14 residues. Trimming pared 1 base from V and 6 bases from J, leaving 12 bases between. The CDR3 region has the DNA TGTGCCAGCAGTGAATCCGGCAGGATCCATGGCTACACCTTC. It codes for CASSESGRIHGYTF.

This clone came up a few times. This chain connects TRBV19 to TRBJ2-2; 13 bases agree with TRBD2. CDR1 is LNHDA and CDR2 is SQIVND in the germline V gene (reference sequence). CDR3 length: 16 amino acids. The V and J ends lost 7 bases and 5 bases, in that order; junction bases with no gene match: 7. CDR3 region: CASTKGLAGNTGELFF. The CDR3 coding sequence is TGTGCCAGTACTAAGGGACTAGCGGGAAATACCGGGGAGCTGTTTTTT.

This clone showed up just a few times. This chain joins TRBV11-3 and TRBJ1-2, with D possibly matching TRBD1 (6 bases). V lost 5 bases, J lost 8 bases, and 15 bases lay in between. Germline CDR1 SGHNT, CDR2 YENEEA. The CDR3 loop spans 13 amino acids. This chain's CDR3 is CASSPGQSRGYTF. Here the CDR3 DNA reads TGTGCCAGCAGCCCTGGACAGTCGCGCGGCTACACCTTC.

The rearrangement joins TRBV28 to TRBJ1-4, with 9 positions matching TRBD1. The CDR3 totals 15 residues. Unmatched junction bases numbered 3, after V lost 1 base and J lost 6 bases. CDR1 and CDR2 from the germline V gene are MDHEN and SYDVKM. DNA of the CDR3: TGTGCCAGCAGTTTATACAGGGGGCGTGATGAAAAACTGTTTTTT. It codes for CASSLYRGRDEKLFF.

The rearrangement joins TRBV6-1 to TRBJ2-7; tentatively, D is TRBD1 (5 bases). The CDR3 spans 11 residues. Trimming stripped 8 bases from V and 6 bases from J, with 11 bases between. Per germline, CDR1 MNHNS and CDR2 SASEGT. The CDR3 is CASGTQGEQYF. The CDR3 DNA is TGTGCCAGCGGAACCCAGGGCGAGCAGTACTTC.

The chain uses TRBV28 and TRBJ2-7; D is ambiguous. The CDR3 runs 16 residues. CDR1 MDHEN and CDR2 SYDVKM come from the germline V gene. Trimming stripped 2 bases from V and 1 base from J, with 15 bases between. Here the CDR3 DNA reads TGTGCCAGCAGTTTAATCGTTGGGCTACAATCCTACGAGCAGTACTTC. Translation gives CASSLIVGLQSYEQYF.

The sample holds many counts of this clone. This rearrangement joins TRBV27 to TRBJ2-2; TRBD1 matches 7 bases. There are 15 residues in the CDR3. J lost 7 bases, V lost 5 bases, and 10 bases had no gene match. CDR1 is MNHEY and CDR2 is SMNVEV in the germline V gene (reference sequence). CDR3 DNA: TGTGCCAGCAGTCCCAGACAGGGTACGAGCGGGGAGCTGTTTTTT. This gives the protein CASSPRQGTSGELFF.

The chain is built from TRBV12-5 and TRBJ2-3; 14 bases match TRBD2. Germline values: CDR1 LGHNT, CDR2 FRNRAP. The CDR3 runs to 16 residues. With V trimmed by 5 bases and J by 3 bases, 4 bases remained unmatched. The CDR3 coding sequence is TGTGCTAGTGGTACCGGGACTAGCGGGAGAACAGATACGCAGTATTTT. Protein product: CASGTGTSGRTDTQYF. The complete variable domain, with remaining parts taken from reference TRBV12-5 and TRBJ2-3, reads DARVTQTPRHKVTEMGQEVTMRCQPILGHNTVFWYRQTMMQGLELLAYFRNRAPLDDSGMPKDRFSAEMPDATLATLKIQPSEPRDSAVYFCASGTGTSGRTDTQYFGPGTRLTVL.